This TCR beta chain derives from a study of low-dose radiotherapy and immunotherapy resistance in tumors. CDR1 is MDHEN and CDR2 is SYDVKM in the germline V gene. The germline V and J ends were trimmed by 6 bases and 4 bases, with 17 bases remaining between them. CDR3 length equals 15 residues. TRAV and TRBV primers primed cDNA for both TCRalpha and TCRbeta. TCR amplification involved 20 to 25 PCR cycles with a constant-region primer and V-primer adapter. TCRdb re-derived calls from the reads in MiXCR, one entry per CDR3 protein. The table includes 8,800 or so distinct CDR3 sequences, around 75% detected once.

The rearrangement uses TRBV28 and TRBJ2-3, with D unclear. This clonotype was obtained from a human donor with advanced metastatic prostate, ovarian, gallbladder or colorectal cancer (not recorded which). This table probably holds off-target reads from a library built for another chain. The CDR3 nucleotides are TGTGCCAGCAGCCCGTCACTATCCAGCGCAGATACGCAGTATTTT. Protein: CASSPSLSSADTQYF.